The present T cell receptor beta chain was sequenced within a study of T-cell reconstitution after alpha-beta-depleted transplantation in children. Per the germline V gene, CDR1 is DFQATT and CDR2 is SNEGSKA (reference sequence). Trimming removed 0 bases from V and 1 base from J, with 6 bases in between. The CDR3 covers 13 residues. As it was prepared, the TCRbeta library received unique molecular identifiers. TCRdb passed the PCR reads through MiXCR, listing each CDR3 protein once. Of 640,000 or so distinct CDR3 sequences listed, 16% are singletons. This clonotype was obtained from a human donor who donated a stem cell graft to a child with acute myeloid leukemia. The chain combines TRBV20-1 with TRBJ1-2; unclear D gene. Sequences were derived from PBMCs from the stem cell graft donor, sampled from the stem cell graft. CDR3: CSAREPNNYGYTF. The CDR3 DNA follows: TGCAGTGCTAGAGAACCGAATAACTATGGCTACACCTTC.